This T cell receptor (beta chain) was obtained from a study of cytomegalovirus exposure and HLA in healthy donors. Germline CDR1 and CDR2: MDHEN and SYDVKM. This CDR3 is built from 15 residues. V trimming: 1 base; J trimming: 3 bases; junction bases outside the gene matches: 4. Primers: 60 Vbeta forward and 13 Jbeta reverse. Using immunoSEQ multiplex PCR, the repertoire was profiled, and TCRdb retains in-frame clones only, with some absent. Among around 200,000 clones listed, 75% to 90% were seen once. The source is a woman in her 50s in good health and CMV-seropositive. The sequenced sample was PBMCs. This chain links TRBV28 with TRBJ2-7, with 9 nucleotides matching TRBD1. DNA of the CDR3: TGTGCCAGCAGTTTATTTGGGACAGGGTTCTACGAGCAGTACTTC. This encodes CASSLFGTGFYEQYF.